This TCR beta chain was sequenced for a study of T cells in Graves' hyperthyroidism and ophthalmopathy. Study overall: Specimen type is peripheral blood, collected at initial diagnosis prior to any treatment. Findings of the study overall: It was a median 6.5 months before onset that the model predicted ophthalmopathy.

V was pared by 5 bases and J by 0 bases, with 17 bases of the junction left unmatched. The CDR3 length is 19 residues. Germline V lookup: CDR1 SEHNR, CDR2 FQNEAQ (reference sequence). Amplification of TCR beta CDR3 regions used RNA as the template. The HTBI primer set drove a first-round RT-PCR of the TCR CDR3. Each CDR3 protein gets one entry after TCRdb re-called the multiplex PCR reads with MiXCR. The table includes around 400,000 distinct CDR3 sequences, less than 15% detected once. This clonotype has at least ten counts. As yet, its antigen is unknown. Patients were aged 18 to 65, had disease duration under 2 months, and had newly diagnosed hyperthyroidism. Out of about 10 ml of fresh peripheral blood came the PBMCs.

The source of this sequence is a woman aged 18-29 years with Graves' hyperthyroidism. The chain uses TRBV7-9 and TRBJ2-3; 7 bases fit TRBD1. The sequenced sample consisted of blood. CDR3 region: CASSPGSWTGSSSTDTQYF. CDR3 DNA sequence: TGTGCCAGCAGCCCGGGGAGTTGGACAGGATCCTCTAGCACAGATACGCAGTATTTT.